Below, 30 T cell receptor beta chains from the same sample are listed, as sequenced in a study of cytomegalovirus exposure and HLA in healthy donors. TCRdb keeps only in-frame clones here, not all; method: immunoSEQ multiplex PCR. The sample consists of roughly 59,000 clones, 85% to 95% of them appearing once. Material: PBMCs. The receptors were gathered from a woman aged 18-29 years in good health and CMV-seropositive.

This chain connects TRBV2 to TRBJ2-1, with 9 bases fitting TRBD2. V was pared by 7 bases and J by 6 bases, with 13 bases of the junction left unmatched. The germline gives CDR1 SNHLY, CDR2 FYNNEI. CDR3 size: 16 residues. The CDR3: CASTGGRAQASNEQFF. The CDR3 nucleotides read TGTGCCAGCACCGGCGGGAGGGCCCAGGCCAGCAATGAGCAGTTCTTC.

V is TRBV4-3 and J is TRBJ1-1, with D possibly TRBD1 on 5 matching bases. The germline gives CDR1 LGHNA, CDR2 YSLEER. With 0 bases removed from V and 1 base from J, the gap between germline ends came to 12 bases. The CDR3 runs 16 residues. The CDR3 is CASSQDSRAGNTEAFF. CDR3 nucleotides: TGCGCCAGCAGCCAAGATTCCAGGGCCGGGAACACTGAAGCTTTCTTT.

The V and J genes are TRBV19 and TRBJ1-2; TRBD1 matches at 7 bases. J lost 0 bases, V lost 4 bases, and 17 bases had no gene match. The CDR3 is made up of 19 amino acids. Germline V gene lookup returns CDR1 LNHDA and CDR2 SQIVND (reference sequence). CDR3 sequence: CASSTHGTAPLQANYGYTF. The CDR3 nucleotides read TGTGCCAGTAGTACCCACGGGACAGCCCCTCTTCAAGCTAACTATGGCTACACCTTC.

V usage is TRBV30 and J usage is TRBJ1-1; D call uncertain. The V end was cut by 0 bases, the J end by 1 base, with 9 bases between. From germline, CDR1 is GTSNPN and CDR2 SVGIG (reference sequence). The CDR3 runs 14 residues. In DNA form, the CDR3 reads TGTGCCTGGAGTGTACTACCAACGAACACTGAAGCTTTCTTT. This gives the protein CAWSVLPTNTEAFF.

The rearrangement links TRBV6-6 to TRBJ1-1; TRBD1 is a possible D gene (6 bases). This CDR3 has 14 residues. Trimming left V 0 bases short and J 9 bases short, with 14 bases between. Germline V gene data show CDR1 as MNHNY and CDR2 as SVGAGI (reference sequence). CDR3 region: CASSYSGAPTQAFF. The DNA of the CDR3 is TGTGCCAGCAGTTACTCGGGGGCGCCCACCCAAGCTTTCTTT.

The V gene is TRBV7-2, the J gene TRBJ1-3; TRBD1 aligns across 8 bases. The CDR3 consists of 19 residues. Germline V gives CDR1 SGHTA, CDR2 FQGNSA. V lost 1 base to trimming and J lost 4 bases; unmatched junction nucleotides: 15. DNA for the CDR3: TGTGCCAGCAGCTTAGATTCGGGCCTGGGCAGGGGGCAAGGAAACACCATATATTTT. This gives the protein CASSLDSGLGRGQGNTIYF. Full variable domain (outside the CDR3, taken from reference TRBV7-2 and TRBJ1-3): GAGVSQSPSNKVTEKGKDVELRCDPISGHTALYWYRQSLGQGLEFLIYFQGNSAPDKSGLPSDRFSAERTGGSVSTLTIQRTQQEDSAVYLCASSLDSGLGRGQGNTIYFGEGSWLTVV.

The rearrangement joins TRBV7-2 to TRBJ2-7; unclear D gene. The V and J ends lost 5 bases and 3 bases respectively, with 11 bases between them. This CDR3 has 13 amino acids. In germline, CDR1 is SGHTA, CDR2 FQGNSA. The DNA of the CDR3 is TGTGCCAGCAGCAGACCCCAGGACTACGAGCAGTACTTC. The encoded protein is CASSRPQDYEQYF.

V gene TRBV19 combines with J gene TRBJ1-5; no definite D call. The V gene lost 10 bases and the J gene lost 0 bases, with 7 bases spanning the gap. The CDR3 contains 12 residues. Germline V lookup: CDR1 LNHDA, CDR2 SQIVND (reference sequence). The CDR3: CATHGSNQPQHF. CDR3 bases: TGTGCCACCCACGGTAGCAATCAGCCCCAGCATTTT.

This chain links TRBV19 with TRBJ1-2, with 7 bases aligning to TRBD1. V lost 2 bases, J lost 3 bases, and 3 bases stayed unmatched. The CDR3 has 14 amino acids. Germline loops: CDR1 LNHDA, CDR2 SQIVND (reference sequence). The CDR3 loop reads CASSIRGRYYGYTF. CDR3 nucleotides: TGTGCCAGTAGTATAAGGGGGCGCTACTATGGCTACACCTTC.

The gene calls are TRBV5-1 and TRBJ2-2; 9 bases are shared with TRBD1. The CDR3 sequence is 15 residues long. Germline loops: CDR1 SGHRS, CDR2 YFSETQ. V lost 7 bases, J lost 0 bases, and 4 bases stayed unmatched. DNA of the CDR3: TGCGCCAGCTCCCGGGACAGGGCGAACACCGGGGAGCTGTTTTTT. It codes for CASSRDRANTGELFF.

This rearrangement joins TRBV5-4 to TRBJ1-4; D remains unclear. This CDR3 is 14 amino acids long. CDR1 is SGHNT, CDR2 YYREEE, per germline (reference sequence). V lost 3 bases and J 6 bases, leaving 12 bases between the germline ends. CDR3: CASSSEGIDEKLFF. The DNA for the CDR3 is TGTGCCAGCAGCTCGGAGGGAATCGATGAAAAACTGTTTTTT.

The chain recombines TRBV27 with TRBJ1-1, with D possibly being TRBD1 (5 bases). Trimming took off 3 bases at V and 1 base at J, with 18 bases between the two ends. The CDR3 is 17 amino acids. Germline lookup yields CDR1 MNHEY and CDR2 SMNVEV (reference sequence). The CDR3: CASSLTYQGLKNTEAFF. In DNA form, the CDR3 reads TGTGCCAGCAGTTTGACATACCAGGGCCTAAAGAACACTGAAGCTTTCTTT.

CDR3 region: CASSPYGGFNYNSPLHF. In DNA, the CDR3 is TGTGCCAGCAGCCCGTATGGCGGGTTCAACTATAATTCACCCCTCCACTTT. The chain combines TRBV7-2 with TRBJ1-6; D unclear. V was cut by 5 bases and J by 3 bases, with 17 bases left in between. Germline V gene data show CDR1 as SGHTA and CDR2 as FQGNSA. CDR3 length: 17 residues.

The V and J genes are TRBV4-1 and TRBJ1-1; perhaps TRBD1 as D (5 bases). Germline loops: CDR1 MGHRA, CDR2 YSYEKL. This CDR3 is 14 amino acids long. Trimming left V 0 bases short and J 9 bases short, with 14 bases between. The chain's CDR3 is CASSQDPGGSKAFF. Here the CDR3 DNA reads TGCGCCAGCAGCCAAGACCCCGGGGGGTCTAAAGCTTTCTTT.

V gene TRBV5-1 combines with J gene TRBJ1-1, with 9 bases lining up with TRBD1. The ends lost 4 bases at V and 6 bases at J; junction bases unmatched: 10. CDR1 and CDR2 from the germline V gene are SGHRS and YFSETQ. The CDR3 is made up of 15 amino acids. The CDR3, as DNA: TGCGCCAGCAGCGCACGGACAGGGGTTGTCCCTGAAGCTTTCTTT. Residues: CASSARTGVVPEAFF. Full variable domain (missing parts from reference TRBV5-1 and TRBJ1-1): KAGVTQTPRYLIKTRGQQVTLSCSPISGHRSVSWYQQTPGQGLQFLFEYFSETQRNKGNFPGRFSGRQFSNSRSEMNVSTLELGDSALYLCASSARTGVVPEAFFGQGTRLTVV.

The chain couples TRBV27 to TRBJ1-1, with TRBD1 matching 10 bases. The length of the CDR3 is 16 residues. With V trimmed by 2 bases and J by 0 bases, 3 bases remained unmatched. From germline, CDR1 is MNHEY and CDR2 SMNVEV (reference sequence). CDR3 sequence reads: CASSLRTGGMNTEAFF. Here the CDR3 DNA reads TGTGCCAGCAGTTTACGGACAGGGGGAATGAACACTGAAGCTTTCTTT.

The CDR3, as DNA: TGCGCCAGCAGCCAAGATCTATGGGGCGCAACTAATGAAAAACTGTTTTTT. This translates into CASSQDLWGATNEKLFF. This sequence joins TRBV4-3 and TRBJ1-4, with a weak D call TRBD1 (5 bases). CDR1 is LGHNA, CDR2 YSLEER, per germline. CDR3 size: 17 residues. The V gene lost 0 bases and the J gene lost 0 bases, with 11 bases spanning the gap.

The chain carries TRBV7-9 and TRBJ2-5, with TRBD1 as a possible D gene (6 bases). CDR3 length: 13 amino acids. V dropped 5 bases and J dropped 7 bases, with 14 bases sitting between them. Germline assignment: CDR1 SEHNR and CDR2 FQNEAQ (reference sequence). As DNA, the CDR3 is TGTGCCAGCAGCGTAGGGGGAGATTGGACCCAGTACTTC. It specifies CASSVGGDWTQYF.

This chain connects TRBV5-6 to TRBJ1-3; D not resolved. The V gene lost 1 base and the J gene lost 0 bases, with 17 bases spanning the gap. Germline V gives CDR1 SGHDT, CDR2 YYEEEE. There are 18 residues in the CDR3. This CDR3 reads CASSLSMSLILSGNTIYF. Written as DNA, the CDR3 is TGTGCCAGCAGCTTGAGCATGAGCCTTATCCTCTCTGGAAACACCATATATTTT.

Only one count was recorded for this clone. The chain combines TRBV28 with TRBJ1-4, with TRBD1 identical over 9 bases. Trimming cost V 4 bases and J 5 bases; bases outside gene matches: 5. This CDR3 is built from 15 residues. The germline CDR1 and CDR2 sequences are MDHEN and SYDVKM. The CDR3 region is CASSSADRGNEKLFF. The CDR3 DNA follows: TGTGCCAGCAGTTCTGCGGACAGGGGAAATGAAAAACTGTTTTTT.

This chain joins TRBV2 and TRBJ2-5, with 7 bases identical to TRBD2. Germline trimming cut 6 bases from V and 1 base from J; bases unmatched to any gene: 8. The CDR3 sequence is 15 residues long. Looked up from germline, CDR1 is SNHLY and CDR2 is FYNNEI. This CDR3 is CASREREGSQETQYF. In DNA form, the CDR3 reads TGTGCCAGCAGGGAAAGGGAGGGTAGCCAAGAGACCCAGTACTTC.

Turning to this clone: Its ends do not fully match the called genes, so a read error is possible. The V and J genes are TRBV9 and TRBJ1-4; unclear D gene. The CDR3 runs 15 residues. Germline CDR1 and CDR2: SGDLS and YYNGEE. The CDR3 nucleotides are TGTGCCAGCAGCGCTCGAGGGTTAACTTATGAAAAACTGTTTTTT. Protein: CASSARGLTYEKLFF.

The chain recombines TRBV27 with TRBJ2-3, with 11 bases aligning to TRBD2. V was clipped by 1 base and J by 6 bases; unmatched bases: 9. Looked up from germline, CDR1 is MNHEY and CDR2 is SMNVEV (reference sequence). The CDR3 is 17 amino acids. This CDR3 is CASSLLKVAGGLDTQYF. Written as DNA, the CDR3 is TGTGCCAGCAGTTTATTGAAGGTAGCGGGGGGGCTGGATACGCAGTATTTT.

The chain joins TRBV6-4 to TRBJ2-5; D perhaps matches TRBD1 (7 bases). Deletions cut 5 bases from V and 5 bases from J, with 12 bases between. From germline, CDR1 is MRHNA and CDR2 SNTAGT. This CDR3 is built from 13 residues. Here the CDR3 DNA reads TGTGCCAGCAGTCCGACAGGGAGGGAGACCCAGTACTTC. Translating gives CASSPTGRETQYF.

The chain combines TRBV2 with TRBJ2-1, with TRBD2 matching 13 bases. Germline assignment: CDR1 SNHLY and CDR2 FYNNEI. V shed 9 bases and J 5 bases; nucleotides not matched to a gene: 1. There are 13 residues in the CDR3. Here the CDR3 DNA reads TGTGCCAGACTAGCGGGAGGGAACAATGAGCAGTTCTTC. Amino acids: CARLAGGNNEQFF.

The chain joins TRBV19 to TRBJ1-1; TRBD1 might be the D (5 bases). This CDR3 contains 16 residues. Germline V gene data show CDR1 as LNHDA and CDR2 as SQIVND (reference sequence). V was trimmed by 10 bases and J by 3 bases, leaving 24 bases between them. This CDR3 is CATIAPGLSRDTEAFF. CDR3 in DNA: TGTGCCACCATCGCGCCAGGGCTCTCACGGGACACTGAAGCTTTCTTT.

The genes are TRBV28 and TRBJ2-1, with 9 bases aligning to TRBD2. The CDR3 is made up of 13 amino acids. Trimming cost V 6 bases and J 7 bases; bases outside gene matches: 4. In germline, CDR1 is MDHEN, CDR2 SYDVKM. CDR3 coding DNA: TGTGCCAGCAGGGCTAGCGGGATTAATGAGCAGTTCTTC. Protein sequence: CASRASGINEQFF.

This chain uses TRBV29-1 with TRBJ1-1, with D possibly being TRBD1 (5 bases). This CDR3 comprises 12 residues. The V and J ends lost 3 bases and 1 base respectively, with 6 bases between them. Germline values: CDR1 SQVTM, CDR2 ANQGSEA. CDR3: CSVDRENTEAFF. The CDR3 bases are TGCAGCGTTGACAGGGAGAACACTGAAGCTTTCTTT.

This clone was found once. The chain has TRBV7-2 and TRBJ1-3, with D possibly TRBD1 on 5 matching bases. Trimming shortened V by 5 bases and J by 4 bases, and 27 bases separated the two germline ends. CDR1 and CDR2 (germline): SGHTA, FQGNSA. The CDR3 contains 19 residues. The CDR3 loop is CASSVIASRAWRGGNTIYF. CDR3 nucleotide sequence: TGTGCCAGCAGCGTGATCGCCAGCCGGGCCTGGCGGGGCGGAAACACCATATATTTT.

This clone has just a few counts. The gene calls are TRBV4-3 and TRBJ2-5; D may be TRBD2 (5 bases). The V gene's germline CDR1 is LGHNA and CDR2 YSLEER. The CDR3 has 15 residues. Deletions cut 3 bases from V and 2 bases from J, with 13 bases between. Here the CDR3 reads CASSHLTTGQETQYF. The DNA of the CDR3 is TGCGCCAGCAGCCACCTAACGACGGGACAAGAGACCCAGTACTTC.